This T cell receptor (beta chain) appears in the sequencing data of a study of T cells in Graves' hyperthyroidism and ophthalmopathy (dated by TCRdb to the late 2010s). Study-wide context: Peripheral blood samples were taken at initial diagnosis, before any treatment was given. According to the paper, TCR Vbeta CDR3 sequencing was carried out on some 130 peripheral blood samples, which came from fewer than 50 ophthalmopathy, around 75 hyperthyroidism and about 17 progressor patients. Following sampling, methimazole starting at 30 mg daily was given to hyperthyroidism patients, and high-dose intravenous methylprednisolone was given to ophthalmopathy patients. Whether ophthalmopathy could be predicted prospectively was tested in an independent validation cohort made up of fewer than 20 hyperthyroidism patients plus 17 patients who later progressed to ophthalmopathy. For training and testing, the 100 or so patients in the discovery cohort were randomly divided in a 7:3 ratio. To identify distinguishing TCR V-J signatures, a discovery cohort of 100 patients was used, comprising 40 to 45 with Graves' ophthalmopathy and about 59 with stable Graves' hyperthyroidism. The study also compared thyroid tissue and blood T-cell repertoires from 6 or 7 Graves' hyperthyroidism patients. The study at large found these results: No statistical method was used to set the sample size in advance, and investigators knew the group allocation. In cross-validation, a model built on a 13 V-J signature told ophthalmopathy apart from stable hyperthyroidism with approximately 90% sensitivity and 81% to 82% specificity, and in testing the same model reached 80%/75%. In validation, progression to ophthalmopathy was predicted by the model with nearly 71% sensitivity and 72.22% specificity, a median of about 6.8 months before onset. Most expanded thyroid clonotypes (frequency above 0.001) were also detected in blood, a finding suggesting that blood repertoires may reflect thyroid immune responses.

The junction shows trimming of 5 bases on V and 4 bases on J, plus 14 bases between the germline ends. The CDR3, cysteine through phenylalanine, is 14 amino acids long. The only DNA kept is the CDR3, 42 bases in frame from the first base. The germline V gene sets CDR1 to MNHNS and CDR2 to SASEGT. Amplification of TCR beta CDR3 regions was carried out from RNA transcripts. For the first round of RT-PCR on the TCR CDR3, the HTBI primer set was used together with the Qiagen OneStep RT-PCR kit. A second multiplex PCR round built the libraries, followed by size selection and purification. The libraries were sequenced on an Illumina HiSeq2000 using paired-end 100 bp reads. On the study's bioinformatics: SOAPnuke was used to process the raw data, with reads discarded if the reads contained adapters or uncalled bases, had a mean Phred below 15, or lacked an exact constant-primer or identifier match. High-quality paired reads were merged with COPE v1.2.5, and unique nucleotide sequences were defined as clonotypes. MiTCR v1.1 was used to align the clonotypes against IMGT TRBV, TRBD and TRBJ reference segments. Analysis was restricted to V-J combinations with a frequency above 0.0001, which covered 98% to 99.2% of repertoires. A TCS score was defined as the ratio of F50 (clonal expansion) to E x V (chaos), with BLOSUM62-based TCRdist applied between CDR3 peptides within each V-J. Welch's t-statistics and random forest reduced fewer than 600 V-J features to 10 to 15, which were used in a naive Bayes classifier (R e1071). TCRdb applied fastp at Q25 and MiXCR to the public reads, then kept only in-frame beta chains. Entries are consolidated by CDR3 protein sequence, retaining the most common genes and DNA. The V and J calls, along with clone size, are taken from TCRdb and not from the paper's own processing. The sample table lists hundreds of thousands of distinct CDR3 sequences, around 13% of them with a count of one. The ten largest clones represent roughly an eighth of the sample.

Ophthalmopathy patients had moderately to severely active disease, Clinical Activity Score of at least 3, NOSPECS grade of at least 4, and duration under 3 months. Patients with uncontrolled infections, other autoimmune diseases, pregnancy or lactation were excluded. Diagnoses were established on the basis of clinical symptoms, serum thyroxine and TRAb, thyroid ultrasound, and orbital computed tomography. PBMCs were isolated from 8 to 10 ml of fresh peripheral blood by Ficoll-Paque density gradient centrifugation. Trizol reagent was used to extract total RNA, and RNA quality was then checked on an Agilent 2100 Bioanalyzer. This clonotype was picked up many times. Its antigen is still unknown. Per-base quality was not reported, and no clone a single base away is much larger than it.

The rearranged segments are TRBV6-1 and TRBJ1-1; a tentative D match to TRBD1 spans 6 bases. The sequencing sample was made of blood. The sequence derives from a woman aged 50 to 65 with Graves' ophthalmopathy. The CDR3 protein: CASSRDTGSTEAFF. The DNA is TGTGCCAGCAGTCGGGACACGGGGAGCACTGAAGCTTTCTTT.